These T cell receptor beta chains were read from a single sample in a study of cytomegalovirus exposure and HLA in healthy donors. Repertoires were generated with immunoSEQ multiplex PCR, while TCRdb's copy carries only in-frame clones and drops some. The sample holds roughly 220,000 clones; about 81% are singletons and the top ten take about 2.5%. The sequenced material came from PBMCs. Every receptor here comes from a woman in her forties in good health and CMV-seronegative. Both conserved end residues are part of each CDR3. A D gene is named only where the DNA matches it firmly. Size values are once, few and many counts, or a class for expanded clones, and some rows have none.

clone size | J gene | D gene | V gene | CDR3 protein | CDR3 DNA
once | TRBJ1-5 | TRBD1 | TRBV7-8 | CASRTGGRGNQPQHF | TGTGCCAGCAGAACAGGGGGCCGGGGCAATCAGCCCCAGCATTTT
- | TRBJ1-2 | TRBD1 | TRBV15 | CATSSAIFGQGANYGYTF | TGTGCCACCAGCAGCGCCATTTTTGGACAGGGGGCTAACTATGGCTACACCTTC
- | TRBJ1-6 | - | TRBV4-2 | CASSQDWGGRGGNSPLHF | TGTGCCAGCAGCCAAGATTGGGGGGGCCGGGGGGGGAATTCACCCCTCCACTTT
- | TRBJ1-4 | TRBD1 | TRBV4-2 | CASSQDYRGPSEKLFF | TGTGCCAGCAGCCAAGACTACAGGGGCCCCTCCGAAAAACTGTTTTTT
few | TRBJ1-4 | - | TRBV10-1 | CASSDPGEKLFF | TGCGCCAGCAGTGACCCGGGGGAAAAACTGTTTTTT
once | TRBJ2-2 | TRBD2 | TRBV12-5 | CASGLGLAENTGELFF | TGTGCTAGTGGACTTGGACTAGCGGAAAACACCGGGGAGCTGTTTTTT
few | TRBJ1-5 | TRBD1 | TRBV18 | CASSPRGQGVNNQPQHF | TGTGCCAGCTCACCACGGGGGCAGGGGGTGAACAATCAGCCCCAGCATTTT
few | TRBJ1-2 | TRBD1 | TRBV4-1 | CASSQVGQAYGYTF | TGCGCCAGCAGCCAAGTGGGACAGGCCTATGGCTACACCTTC
- | TRBJ1-2 | TRBD1 | TRBV19 | CASNRDRGYYGYTF | TGTGCCAGTAATAGGGACAGGGGCTACTATGGCTACACCTTC
- | TRBJ2-1 | - | TRBV5-6 | CASSGPGFGEQFF | TGTGCCAGCAGCGGGCCTGGCTTTGGGGAGCAGTTCTTC
- | TRBJ2-7 | - | TRBV7-9 | CASSPWPERPYSYEQYF | TGTGCCAGCAGCCCTTGGCCGGAGCGGCCTTACTCCTACGAGCAGTACTTC
- | TRBJ2-7 | - | TRBV30 | CAWSVGGSTYEQYF | TGTGCCTGGAGTGTAGGAGGGTCGACCTACGAGCAGTACTTC
few | TRBJ1-5 | - | TRBV6-5 | CASSPDSYSNQPQHF | TGTGCCAGCAGTCCAGACAGCTATAGCAATCAGCCCCAGCATTTT
- | TRBJ1-2 | TRBD1 | TRBV11-2 | CASSLDPGQGPSYGYTF | TGTGCCAGCAGCTTAGATCCGGGACAGGGCCCCAGCTATGGCTACACCTTC
few | TRBJ2-3 | TRBD2 | TRBV7-6 | CASSLGGSNLDTQYF | TGTGCCAGCAGCTTAGGCGGGAGCAATCTCGATACGCAGTATTTT
- | TRBJ1-1 | - | TRBV27 | CASSVGGITEAFF | TGTGCCAGCAGCGTCGGGGGGATCACTGAAGCTTTCTTT
- | TRBJ1-5 | - | TRBV19 | CASSMESGPQHF | TGTGCCAGTAGTATGGAGAGTGGGCCCCAGCATTTT
once | TRBJ1-2 | TRBD1 | TRBV5-1 | CASSLAGQGSGYTF | TGCGCCAGCAGCTTGGCCGGACAGGGGAGTGGCTACACCTTC
- | TRBJ1-6 | TRBD1 | TRBV4-1 | CASSQETGTSSPLHF | TGCGCCAGCAGCCAAGAGACAGGGACTAGCTCACCCCTCCACTTT
few | TRBJ2-3 | TRBD2 | TRBV20-1 | CTAGGDTQYF | TGCACGGCGGGGGGGGATACGCAGTATTTT
- | TRBJ2-7 | TRBD2 | TRBV7-9 | CASSLVGVAGATKYEQYF | TGTGCCAGCAGCTTAGTCGGGGTAGCGGGAGCGACGAAGTACGAGCAGTACTTC
- | TRBJ2-3 | TRBD1 | TRBV30 | CAWSVQGVTGSQYF | TGTGCCTGGAGTGTACAGGGGGTAACGGGGTCGCAGTATTTT
- | TRBJ1-1 | - | TRBV5-1 | CASSLDRRRGNTEAFF | TGCGCCAGCAGCTTAGACAGAAGGAGGGGGAACACTGAAGCTTTCTTT
- | TRBJ2-7 | - | TRBV5-1 | CASSLVGDEQYF | TGCGCCAGCAGCTTGGTAGGGGACGAGCAGTACTTC
- | TRBJ1-1 | - | TRBV7-9 | CASSLSTGRVKAFF | TGTGCCAGCAGCTTATCCACGGGAAGGGTTAAAGCTTTCTTT
- | TRBJ2-7 | TRBD1 | TRBV6-1 | CASSERAGGYLYEQYF | TGTGCCAGCAGTGAACGGGCAGGGGGCTATTTATACGAGCAGTACTTC
once | TRBJ2-5 | - | TRBV7-9 | CASSLTDYTQYF | TGTGCCAGCTCCCTGACCGACTACACCCAGTACTTC
- | TRBJ2-7 | TRBD2 | TRBV5-1 | CASSLPQLAGANEQYF | TGCGCCAGCAGCTTGCCGCAACTAGCGGGAGCTAACGAGCAGTACTTC
- | TRBJ1-2 | - | TRBV7-3 | CASSGSGRAYGYTF | TGTGCCAGCAGCGGGTCAGGGAGGGCGTATGGCTACACCTTC
few | TRBJ2-3 | - | TRBV4-1 | CASSSDWGFRYADTQYF | TGCGCCAGCAGTTCGGACTGGGGTTTCCGGTACGCAGATACGCAGTATTTT
- | TRBJ2-1 | - | TRBV27 | CASSPSTLYNEQFF | TGTGCCAGCAGTCCCTCGACTCTGTACAATGAGCAGTTCTTC
- | TRBJ2-7 | - | TRBV5-1 | CASSLARDYEQYF | TGCGCCAGCAGCTTGGCGCGGGACTACGAGCAGTACTTC
- | TRBJ2-3 | TRBD2 | TRBV5-1 | CASSLGLAGGSNTQYF | TGCGCCAGCAGCTTAGGACTAGCGGGGGGTTCGAATACGCAGTATTTT
- | TRBJ2-3 | - | TRBV13 | CASSLAGLDTQYF | TGTGCCAGCAGCTTAGCGGGTCTAGATACGCAGTATTTT
few | TRBJ1-6 | TRBD1 | TRBV4-1 | CASSQGTGGHSPLHF | TGCGCCAGCAGCCAAGGGACAGGGGGACATTCACCCCTCCACTTT
- | TRBJ2-7 | - | TRBV19 | CASSIGPARDEQYF | TGTGCCAGTAGTATTGGGCCCGCACGCGACGAGCAGTACTTC
- | TRBJ2-1 | - | TRBV9 | CASSVGAEGGQFF | TGTGCCAGCAGCGTAGGAGCGGAGGGAGGGCAGTTCTTC
- | TRBJ1-5 | - | TRBV19 | CASSIGSGGSQHF | TGTGCCAGTAGTATAGGTTCCGGGGGATCCCAGCATTTT
- | TRBJ2-3 | TRBD1 | TRBV18 | CASSPGQAAVWADTQYF | TGTGCCAGCTCACCGGGACAGGCCGCCGTTTGGGCAGATACGCAGTATTTT
once | TRBJ2-3 | - | TRBV12-5 | CASGLVLTGSTDTQYF | TGTGCTAGTGGTTTGGTATTAACAGGTAGTACAGATACGCAGTATTTT
- | TRBJ1-1 | - | TRBV6-5 | CASSYQATGNTEAFF | TGTGCCAGCAGTTATCAAGCGACGGGGAACACTGAAGCTTTCTTT
- | TRBJ2-5 | - | TRBV27 | CASSPSDSKRETQYF | TGTGCCAGCAGTCCCTCGGACAGCAAAAGGGAGACCCAGTACTTC
- | TRBJ1-5 | - | TRBV27 | CASSLSGRGQPQHF | TGTGCCAGCAGTTTATCAGGTAGGGGTCAGCCCCAGCATTTT
- | TRBJ2-5 | TRBD1 | TRBV28 | CASSSQGLQYF | TGTGCCAGCAGTTCACAGGGGCTGCAGTACTTC
- | TRBJ2-7 | - | TRBV18 | CASSPGGASYEQYF | TGTGCCAGCTCACCAGGCGGGGCATCCTACGAGCAGTACTTC
few | TRBJ2-3 | - | TRBV9 | CASSVAITDTQYF | TGTGCCAGCAGCGTAGCTATCACAGATACGCAGTATTTT